Following are 21 T cell receptor beta chains from one sample sequenced in a study of blood T cell repertoires in COVID-19. This table comes from immunoSEQ multiplex PCR, and its TCRdb copy is limited to in-frame clones, with some not included. The table lists some 170,000 clones, 70% to 90% of them singletons. Sequencing was carried out using peripheral blood. The receptors derive from a man aged 35 to 55 with acute or convalescent COVID-19.

V is TRBV4-3 and J is TRBJ1-2; D gene ambiguous. V was pared by 1 base and J by 8 bases, with 11 bases between. The CDR3 contains 13 residues. Germline CDR1 reads LGHNA; CDR2 reads YSLEER. The CDR3 nucleotides are TGCGCCAGCAGCCAAGGGAGCCTTGGGGGCTACACCTTC. This gives the protein CASSQGSLGGYTF.

The rearrangement joins TRBV6-5 to TRBJ1-4, with a weak D call TRBD1 (6 bases). The CDR3 covers 13 residues. The germline gives CDR1 MNHEY, CDR2 SVGAGI. V gave up 11 bases and J gave up 8 bases, with 18 bases separating them. CDR3 bases: TGTGCCCTAAAAGGGGGGGCTGAGGAAAAACTGTTTTTT. Its protein product is CALKGGAEEKLFF.

This chain connects TRBV5-5 to TRBJ2-3, with TRBD1 identical over 8 bases. Germline trimming cut 4 bases from V and 7 bases from J; bases unmatched to any gene: 5. The CDR3 loop spans 13 amino acids. Germline CDR1 reads SGHKS; CDR2 reads YYEKEE (reference sequence). CDR3 residues: CASSVGQGNTQYF. The DNA of the CDR3 is TGTGCCAGCAGCGTCGGACAGGGCAATACGCAGTATTTT.

This sequence joins TRBV18 and TRBJ2-1; D ambiguous. V was pared by 3 bases and J by 10 bases, with 13 bases between. CDR1 is KGHSH, CDR2 LQKENI, per germline. The CDR3 consists of 13 residues. CDR3 amino acids: CASSPMTYSEQFF. Here the CDR3 DNA reads TGTGCCAGCTCACCCATGACATATTCAGAGCAGTTCTTC.

A single count supports this clone. The CDR3 region is CASSEARRAAIYEQYF. The CDR3 nucleotides read TGTGCCAGCAGTGAAGCGCGGAGGGCCGCCATCTACGAGCAGTACTTC. V usage is TRBV2 and J usage is TRBJ2-7, with a possible D match to TRBD2 (6 bases). V dropped 0 bases and J dropped 3 bases, with 15 bases sitting between them. There are 16 residues in the CDR3. The germline gives CDR1 SNHLY, CDR2 FYNNEI.

V gene TRBV20-1 combines with J gene TRBJ1-6; 7 bases align to TRBD1. CDR3 size: 16 residues. CDR1 DFQATT and CDR2 SNEGSKA come from the germline V gene (reference sequence). V shed 3 bases, J shed 4 bases, and the junction held 9 bases outside the gene matches. DNA of the CDR3: TGCAGTGCTAGTTTCTACCGGGACAGTTATAATTCACCCCTCCACTTT. It is translated as CSASFYRDSYNSPLHF.

The chain links TRBV4-2 to TRBJ2-1; 8 nucleotides match TRBD2. This CDR3 has 17 amino acids. The J segment lost 4 bases and the V segment lost 1 base, leaving 9 bases of the junction unmatched. CDR1 is LGHNA, CDR2 YNFKEQ, per germline. The CDR3 region has the DNA TGTGCCAGCAGCCAAGCCTATGGAACTAGCGGATACAATGAGCAGTTCTTC. Its translation is CASSQAYGTSGYNEQFF.

Note on this clone: Other DNA sequences in this sample translate to the same CDR3. The J gene is TRBJ1-2, the V gene TRBV6-5; 7 bases are a match to TRBD1. Trimming cost V 5 bases and J 4 bases; bases outside gene matches: 7. The CDR3 length is 14 residues. Germline loops: CDR1 MNHEY, CDR2 SVGAGI. In nucleotides, the CDR3 is TGTGCCAGCAGTCCAGGACAGGCTCTCTATGGCTACACCTTC. Its protein product is CASSPGQALYGYTF.

The rearrangement joins TRBV5-1 to TRBJ1-2; 8 bases align to TRBD1. V shed 0 bases, J shed 4 bases, and the junction held 5 bases outside the gene matches. Germline assignment: CDR1 SGHRS and CDR2 YFSETQ. The CDR3 totals 15 residues. The CDR3 spells CASSLGGQGRYGYTF. Here the CDR3 DNA reads TGCGCCAGCAGCTTGGGAGGACAGGGACGCTATGGCTACACCTTC.

V usage is TRBV7-6 and J usage is TRBJ2-1, with 8 nucleotides matching TRBD2. The germline V gene encodes CDR1 SGHVS and CDR2 FNYEAQ. The J segment lost 2 bases and the V segment lost 4 bases, leaving 7 bases of the junction unmatched. The CDR3 consists of 16 residues. The CDR3 spells CASSSGTRVAYNEQFF. The CDR3 DNA is TGTGCCAGCAGCTCCGGGACTAGGGTCGCCTACAATGAGCAGTTCTTC.

In its sample, this clone was seen once. The J gene is TRBJ1-2, the V gene TRBV12-3 or TRBV12-4; D gene unclear. The ends were cut back, 5 bases at V and 1 base at J, with 8 bases in the middle. This CDR3 contains 13 residues. The CDR3 DNA is TGTGCCAGCAGTCTCCAGGTTAACTATGGCTACACCTTC. This sequence encodes CASSLQVNYGYTF.

The CDR3 DNA reads TGTGCCAGCAGCCTACGACTGGTTTCCGGAGATACGCAGTATTTT. This translates into CASSLRLVSGDTQYF. V gene TRBV3-1 (or the pseudogene TRBV3-2) combines with J gene TRBJ2-3, with D uncertain. The CDR3 is 15 amino acids. CDR1 LGHDT and CDR2 YNNKEL come from the germline V gene (reference sequence). Trimming removed 4 bases at V and 5 bases at J, with 16 bases between.

This chain links TRBV29-1 with TRBJ2-5; the D gene is possibly TRBD1 (6 bases). V lost 6 bases and J 4 bases, leaving 9 bases between the germline ends. Germline CDR1 reads SQVTM; CDR2 reads ANQGSEA. The CDR3 is made up of 11 amino acids. The CDR3 here is CSVRTVETQYF. The CDR3 region has the DNA TGCAGCGTCCGGACAGTAGAGACCCAGTACTTC.

The chain uses TRBV7-2 and TRBJ2-4; D remains unclear. V lost 5 bases and J 6 bases, leaving 11 bases between the germline ends. Germline V gene sequence: CDR1 SGHTA, CDR2 FQGNSA. This CDR3 comprises 13 residues. CDR3 residues: CASSLTEVNIQYF. CDR3 DNA: TGTGCCAGCAGCCTCACTGAGGTAAACATTCAGTACTTC.

V is TRBV5-1 and J is TRBJ2-7; 7 positions agree with TRBD1. The CDR3 length is 15 residues. J was trimmed by 1 base and V by 4 bases; bases with no gene match: 8. Germline V gives CDR1 SGHRS, CDR2 YFSETQ. The CDR3 bases are TGCGCCAGCAGCGCCGGGACAGCCTCATCCTACGAGCAGTACTTC. Its protein is CASSAGTASSYEQYF. The variable domain in full, completed from reference TRBV5-1 and TRBJ2-7, reads KAGVTQTPRYLIKTRGQQVTLSCSPISGHRSVSWYQQTPGQGLQFLFEYFSETQRNKGNFPGRFSGRQFSNSRSEMNVSTLELGDSALYLCASSAGTASSYEQYFGPGTRLTVT.

Only one count was recorded for this clone. V gene TRBV9 combines with J gene TRBJ1-5, with 8 bases that match TRBD1. With 1 base clipped from V and 7 bases from J, the junction kept 16 bases outside the gene matches. The CDR3 extends over 18 amino acids. CDR1 and CDR2 from the germline V gene are SGDLS and YYNGEE. The CDR3 DNA follows: TGTGCCAGCAGCGTAATTACTCAGGGGGCGCGAATTTGCCAGCCCCAGCATTTT. Translated, it gives CASSVITQGARICQPQHF.

The gene calls are TRBV7-9 and TRBJ2-5, with TRBD1 identical over 7 bases. CDR1 is SEHNR, CDR2 FQNEAQ, per germline (reference sequence). This CDR3 has 14 residues. Unmatched junction bases numbered 4, after V lost 1 base and J lost 5 bases. The CDR3 nucleotides read TGTGCCAGCAGCTTAGACAGGGGCTTGGAGACCCAGTACTTC. Its translation is CASSLDRGLETQYF.

The V gene is TRBV27, the J gene TRBJ1-4; D is unclear. The V and J ends lost 1 base and 7 bases respectively, with 10 bases between them. CDR1 MNHEY and CDR2 SMNVEV come from the germline V gene (reference sequence). This CDR3 has 14 residues. Here the CDR3 DNA reads TGTGCCAGCAGTTTATTAACGGGGAGTGAAAAACTGTTTTTT. Encoded protein: CASSLLTGSEKLFF.

V usage is TRBV13 and J usage is TRBJ1-1, with D perhaps TRBD1 (5 bases). The CDR3 is 12 amino acids. Germline CDR1 reads PRHDT; CDR2 reads FYEKMQ (reference sequence). Trimming left V 3 bases short and J 8 bases short, with 10 bases between. This chain's CDR3 is CASSFGHFEAFF. In DNA, the CDR3 is TGTGCCAGCAGCTTCGGACACTTCGAAGCTTTCTTT.

This CDR3 is CASSQSPGGGQPQHF. CDR3 nucleotides: TGTGCCAGCAGCCAATCCCCAGGGGGCGGGCAGCCCCAGCATTTT. The genes are TRBV5-6 and TRBJ1-5; 8 bases map to TRBD1. There are 15 residues in the CDR3. From germline, CDR1 is SGHDT and CDR2 YYEEEE. V lost 4 bases, J lost 7 bases, and 10 bases stayed unmatched.

In nucleotides, the CDR3 is TGTGCCACCTCCCTCGGCGGGGGTTCATCAACCGGGGAGCTGTTTTTT. Encoded protein: CATSLGGGSSTGELFF. V gene TRBV11-3 combines with J gene TRBJ2-2; 7 bases fit TRBD2. There are 16 residues in the CDR3. The junction had 16 bases not matched to a gene; V was cut back by 10 bases and J by 5 bases. Germline V lookup: CDR1 SGHNT, CDR2 YENEEA.